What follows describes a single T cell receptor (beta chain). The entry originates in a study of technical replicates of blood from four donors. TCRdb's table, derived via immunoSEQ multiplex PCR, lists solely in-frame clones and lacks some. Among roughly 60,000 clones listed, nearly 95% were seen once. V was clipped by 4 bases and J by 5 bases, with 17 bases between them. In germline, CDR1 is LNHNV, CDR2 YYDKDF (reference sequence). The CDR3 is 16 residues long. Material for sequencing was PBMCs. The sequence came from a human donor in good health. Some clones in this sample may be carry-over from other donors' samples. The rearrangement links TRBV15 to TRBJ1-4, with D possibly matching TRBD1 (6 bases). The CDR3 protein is CATSNTRDIPNEKLFF. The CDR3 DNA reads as TGTGCCACCAGCAACACCCGGGACATCCCAAATGAAAAACTGTTTTTT. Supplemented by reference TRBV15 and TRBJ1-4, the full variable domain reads DAMVIQNPRYQVTQFGKPVTLSCSQTLNHNVMYWYQQKSSQAPKLLFHYYDKDFNNEADTPDNFQSRRPNTSFCFLDIRSPGLGDTAMYLCATSNTRDIPNEKLFFGSGTQLSVL.